These 16 T cell receptor beta chains came from one sample sequenced in a study of blood T cell repertoires in COVID-19. The method was immunoSEQ multiplex PCR; TCRdb's version includes in-frame clones alone and lacks a portion of them. Found here are around 150,000 clones, 84% of them singletons; the top ten hold around 4%. The sequenced sample was peripheral blood. Receptor source: a woman aged 55-75 years with acute or convalescent COVID-19.

V and J are TRBV14 and TRBJ2-3, with 10 bases lining up with TRBD2. Germline CDR1 reads SGHDN; CDR2 reads FVKESK. The CDR3 spans 17 residues. V gave up 3 bases and J gave up 6 bases; unmatched junction bases: 12. CDR3 sequence: CASSQRSSGSLLDTQYF. CDR3 bases: TGTGCCAGCAGCCAGAGATCTAGCGGGAGTTTGTTGGATACGCAGTATTTT.

The chain has TRBV20-1 and TRBJ2-3; 9 positions agree with TRBD2. The V gene end was trimmed by 3 bases and the J gene end by 1 base; junction bases not matched to a gene: 5. This CDR3 contains 15 residues. Germline-derived CDR1 and CDR2 are DFQATT and SNEGSKA (reference sequence). The CDR3 sequence: CSASLSGRRTDTQYF. The CDR3 coding sequence is TGCAGTGCTAGTTTGAGCGGGAGGCGCACAGATACGCAGTATTTT.

V usage is TRBV4-3 and J usage is TRBJ2-5; 11 bases map to TRBD2. Germline trimming cut 2 bases from V and 3 bases from J; bases unmatched to any gene: 2. CDR1 is LGHNA, CDR2 YSLEER, per germline. This CDR3 has 15 amino acids. CDR3 sequence reads: CASSQIAGGEETQYF. For the CDR3, the DNA is TGCGCCAGCAGCCAAATAGCGGGAGGGGAAGAGACCCAGTACTTC.

The V and J genes are TRBV5-1 and TRBJ2-3; 7 nucleotides line up with TRBD2. Trimming at V came to 3 bases and at J to 0 bases, leaving 1 base not matched to a gene. Germline assignment: CDR1 SGHRS and CDR2 YFSETQ. This CDR3 has 14 residues. The CDR3 reads CASSSGGSTDTQYF. For the CDR3, the DNA is TGCGCCAGCAGCTCGGGGGGAAGCACAGATACGCAGTATTTT.

The V gene is TRBV28, the J gene TRBJ2-5, with TRBD2 matching over 7 bases. The CDR3 runs 14 residues. Germline loops: CDR1 MDHEN, CDR2 SYDVKM. With 5 bases clipped from V and 5 bases from J, the junction kept 8 bases outside the gene matches. As DNA, the CDR3 is TGTGCCAGCAGTGAAGGCGGGGGTTATGAGACCCAGTACTTC. Its protein is CASSEGGGYETQYF.

The chain carries TRBV4-2 and TRBJ2-1; D may be TRBD2 (5 bases). There are 14 residues in the CDR3. Germline CDR1 LGHNA, CDR2 YNFKEQ. V was pared by 2 bases and J by 3 bases, with 8 bases between. The CDR3 protein is CASSQPTSYNEQFF. CDR3 in DNA: TGTGCCAGCAGCCAACCCACTAGCTACAATGAGCAGTTCTTC.

The chain joins TRBV4-2 to TRBJ2-1, with TRBD2 matching 8 bases. Per the germline V gene, CDR1 is LGHNA and CDR2 is YNFKEQ. The CDR3 runs to 16 residues. Trimming took 0 bases from V and 4 from J; bases not matched to a gene: 5. This CDR3 is CASSQDWGTRYNEQFF. CDR3 coding DNA: TGTGCCAGCAGCCAAGATTGGGGGACTAGATACAATGAGCAGTTCTTC.

V gene TRBV7-6 combines with J gene TRBJ2-3; 8 bases line up with TRBD1. Germline loops: CDR1 SGHVS, CDR2 FNYEAQ. The CDR3 contains 14 residues. J lost 0 bases, V lost 5 bases, and 1 base had no gene match. The CDR3 DNA is TGTGCCAGCAGCAGACAGGGGAGCACAGATACGCAGTATTTT. Its protein product is CASSRQGSTDTQYF.

The chain employs TRBV19 and TRBJ2-3; TRBD2 aligns across 9 bases. Looked up from germline, CDR1 is LNHDA and CDR2 is SQIVND (reference sequence). The CDR3 is 14 amino acids. With V trimmed by 7 bases and J by 2 bases, 4 bases remained unmatched. In DNA, the CDR3 is TGTGCCAGTACATTAGCGGGAGACACAGATACGCAGTATTTT. It is translated as CASTLAGDTDTQYF.

The rearrangement joins TRBV6-5 to TRBJ1-3, with unresolved D. The CDR3 extends over 14 amino acids. Germline-derived CDR1 and CDR2 are MNHEY and SVGAGI. V was trimmed by 7 bases and J by 2 bases, leaving 12 bases between them. DNA of the CDR3: TGTGCCAGCAAACTCCGGGAAGCTGGAAACACCATATATTTT. This encodes CASKLREAGNTIYF.

The gene calls are TRBV4-2 and TRBJ2-3; TRBD2 aligns across 13 bases. Germline assignment: CDR1 LGHNA and CDR2 YNFKEQ. The CDR3 spans 18 residues. With 4 bases clipped from V and 6 bases from J, the junction kept 13 bases outside the gene matches. The CDR3 sequence is CASSPRTSGSGLLDTQYF. CDR3 sequence (DNA): TGTGCCAGCAGCCCCAGGACTAGCGGGAGTGGGTTGCTTGATACGCAGTATTTT.

This chain joins TRBV9 and TRBJ1-2; TRBD1 aligns across 10 bases. Germline CDR1 and CDR2: SGDLS and YYNGEE. This CDR3 has 17 residues. With V trimmed by 0 bases and J by 4 bases, 9 bases remained unmatched. CDR3 sequence reads: CASSVGPPGQGTYGYTF. The CDR3 coding sequence is TGTGCCAGCAGCGTAGGCCCGCCGGGACAGGGGACCTATGGCTACACCTTC.

The chain links TRBV28 to TRBJ1-1; a weak D match, TRBD1 (6 bases). V dropped 3 bases and J dropped 10 bases, with 12 bases sitting between them. CDR1 is MDHEN and CDR2 is SYDVKM in the germline V gene. The CDR3 loop spans 12 amino acids. CDR3 DNA sequence: TGTGCCAGCAGTTTTGGGCAGGGGAGAGCTTTCTTT. Translation gives CASSFGQGRAFF.

This sequence joins TRBV12-3 or TRBV12-4 and TRBJ1-5; D gene ambiguous. The CDR3 sequence is 12 residues long. Trimming pared 3 bases from V and 9 bases from J, leaving 9 bases between. The CDR3 DNA reads TGTGCCAGCAGTTTCGTTCCGGGGCCCCAGCATTTT. Amino acid sequence: CASSFVPGPQHF.

V usage is TRBV7-9 and J usage is TRBJ1-2; no clear D gene. Germline V gene sequence: CDR1 SEHNR, CDR2 FQNEAQ (reference sequence). CDR3 size: 12 residues. Trimming removed 6 bases at V and 5 bases at J, with 10 bases between. CDR3: CASSKAEYGYTF. The CDR3 coding sequence is TGTGCCAGCAGTAAAGCCGAGTATGGCTACACCTTC.

This chain connects TRBV2 to TRBJ1-4; weak D call: TRBD1 (6 bases). Trimming stripped 7 bases from V and 4 bases from J, with 13 bases between. CDR1 is SNHLY and CDR2 is FYNNEI in the germline V gene. The length of the CDR3 is 14 residues. The CDR3 DNA reads as TGTGCCAGCATCCCTCAAGGGGGTAATGAAAAACTGTTTTTT. Translated, it gives CASIPQGGNEKLFF.